The next 15 T cell receptor beta chains were all read from a single sample in a study of human T cells and chemical hapten exposure (dated by TCRdb to 2020 to 2022). This sample's time point label indicates: patch test 1, 2 weeks after DPC sensitization. The treatment or condition label, read with the paper, signifies: therapeutic diphenylcyclopropenone sensitization with weekly scalp DPC. The library was obtained by RACE. The sequencer was a NextSeq 500. TCRdb itself trimmed the public reads at Q25 with fastp, ran MiXCR and retained productive beta chains. Rows with a matching CDR3 protein are joined into one entry that keeps the most common DNA and genes. Within this sample are more than 95,000 distinct CDR3 sequences, with over 10% of them counted one time only. Together, the top ten hold over 1.1% of the sample. Specimen: whole blood, collected in connection with sensitization to the hapten diphenylcyclopropenone (DPC). These receptors were taken from a woman in her forties or fifties with alopecia areata. Some clones in this sample may be carry-over from other donors' samples.

This clonotype has a count of ten or more. V usage is TRBV5-1 and J usage is TRBJ1-4; D uncertain. Deletions cut 0 bases from V and 2 bases from J, with 8 bases between. This CDR3 comprises 15 residues. Per germline, CDR1 SGHRS and CDR2 YFSETQ. CDR3 sequence (DNA): TGCGCCAGCAGCTTGGAGCCGGAGACTAATGAAAAACTGTTTTTT. Protein sequence: CASSLEPETNEKLFF.

A few counts support this clonotype. The rearrangement links TRBV6-4 to TRBJ1-5; D possibly corresponds to TRBD1 (5 bases). Germline V gene lookup returns CDR1 MRHNA and CDR2 SNTAGT. Trimming took 5 bases from V and 4 from J, leaving 9 bases between them. The CDR3 sequence is 13 residues long. This chain's CDR3 is CASSMGPNQPQHF. DNA for the CDR3: TGTGCCAGCAGTATGGGACCGAATCAGCCCCAGCATTTT.

This clonotype was seen repeatedly, ten times or more. This chain uses TRBV19 with TRBJ1-5, with D maybe TRBD1 (6 bases). The V gene lost 5 bases and the J gene lost 3 bases, with 11 bases spanning the gap. The CDR3 totals 14 residues. Germline CDR1 is LNHDA and CDR2 is SQIVND (reference sequence). CDR3 protein: CASSFGTPNQPQHF. CDR3 nucleotide sequence: TGTGCCAGTAGTTTTGGGACACCCAATCAGCCCCAGCATTTT.

This clonotype was observed many times. The chain links TRBV11-2 to TRBJ2-2, with a tentative D call TRBD1 (6 bases). CDR3 length: 17 residues. CDR1 and CDR2 from the germline V gene are SGHAT and FQNNGV. V was cut by 2 bases and J by 0 bases, with 13 bases left in between. This CDR3 is CASSLTPRGSNTGELFF. CDR3 nucleotides: TGTGCCAGCAGCTTAACTCCCAGGGGCTCGAACACCGGGGAGCTGTTTTTT.

As to this clonotype: Given a much more abundant clone one base away, this may be a read error. The chain carries TRBV28 and TRBJ2-1; D is possibly TRBD2 (5 bases). CDR3 length: 17 residues. Germline assignment: CDR1 MDHEN and CDR2 SYDVKM. The CDR3 nucleotides read TGTACCAGCAGTCCTAGTGGAGGCGGCAGCTCCTACAATGAGCAGTTCTTC. This encodes CTSSPSGGGSSYNEQFF. Using reference TRBV28 and TRBJ2-1 for the parts outside the CDR3, the full variable domain is DVKVTQSSRYLVKRTGEKVFLECVQDMDHENMFWYRQDPGLGLRLIYFSYDVKMKEKGDIPEGYSVSREKKERFSLILESASTNQTSMYLCTSSPSGGGSSYNEQFFGPGTRLTVL.

This chain joins TRBV15 and TRBJ2-2; D may be TRBD2 (6 bases). The CDR3 runs 14 residues. Germline V CDR1 and CDR2: LNHNV, YYDKDF (reference sequence). V was cut by 5 bases and J by 6 bases, with 13 bases left in between. The chain's CDR3 is CATSGGRTAGELFF. As DNA, the CDR3 is TGTGCCACCAGCGGAGGGCGAACGGCCGGGGAGCTGTTTTTT. The complete variable domain, with remaining parts taken from reference TRBV15 and TRBJ2-2, reads DAMVIQNPRYQVTQFGKPVTLSCSQTLNHNVMYWYQQKSSQAPKLLFHYYDKDFNNEADTPDNFQSRRPNTSFCFLDIRSPGLGDTAMYLCATSGGRTAGELFFGEGSRLTVL.

As concerns this clonotype: This may stem from a read error, because a much larger clone lies one nucleotide away. The DNA for the CDR3 is TGTGCCACCCGTGGCTGGGGTGACACCGGGGAGCTGTTTTTT. Translated: CATRGWGDTGELFF. The J gene is TRBJ2-2, the V gene TRBV24-1; D unresolved. Trimming pared 9 bases from V and 3 bases from J, leaving 13 bases between. CDR1 and CDR2 from the germline V gene are KGHDR and SFDVKD. The CDR3 loop spans 14 amino acids.

The gene calls are TRBV10-1 and TRBJ1-5; D gene ambiguous. V dropped 3 bases and J dropped 0 bases, with 18 bases sitting between them. CDR1 is WNHNN, CDR2 SYGVQD, per germline (reference sequence). CDR3 size: 18 residues. In DNA, the CDR3 is TGCGCCAGCAGTGACGGCTGGAGAGAGCCAGATAGCAATCAGCCCCAGCATTTT. Its protein product is CASSDGWREPDSNQPQHF.

This rearrangement joins TRBV12-3 or TRBV12-4 to TRBJ1-1; perhaps TRBD1 as D (5 bases). The CDR3 has 14 amino acids. The germline V and J ends were trimmed by 5 bases and 0 bases, with 10 bases remaining between them. The CDR3 sequence: CASSKTELNTEAFF. DNA for the CDR3: TGTGCCAGCAGTAAGACAGAGCTGAACACTGAAGCTTTCTTT.

This chain joins TRBV12-3 or TRBV12-4 and TRBJ1-5; maybe TRBD1 (5 bases). The CDR3 runs to 12 residues. V shed 7 bases and J shed 4 bases, with 8 bases lying between them. The CDR3 region is CASTPGNQPQHF. The CDR3 DNA reads TGTGCCAGCACCCCAGGGAATCAGCCCCAGCATTTT.

The V call is TRBV10-2, the J call TRBJ1-1, with unresolved D. The CDR3 runs to 14 residues. Trimming cost V 2 bases and J 1 base, with 8 bases left between them. CDR1 and CDR2 (germline): WSHSY, SAAADI. The CDR3 nucleotides read TGCGCCAGCAGTGAGCACAGCCAGAACACTGAAGCTTTCTTT. Amino acids: CASSEHSQNTEAFF.

V gene TRBV12-3 or TRBV12-4 combines with J gene TRBJ1-4, with 9 positions matching TRBD1. The V segment lost 3 bases and the J segment 5 bases; nucleotides outside the gene matches: 4. The CDR3 has 15 residues. Written as DNA, the CDR3 is TGTGCCAGCAGTTTGGGACAGGGCCTAAATGAAAAACTGTTTTTT. It codes for CASSLGQGLNEKLFF.

This chain links TRBV29-1 with TRBJ1-1; D is uncertain. CDR1 is SQVTM, CDR2 ANQGSEA, per germline. V lost 7 bases and J 4 bases, leaving 19 bases between the germline ends. The CDR3 runs 14 residues. CDR3 in DNA: TGCAGCGCTGGGGTTGCCCCCTGGGGCACTGAAGCTTTCTTT. Translating gives CSAGVAPWGTEAFF.

The J gene is TRBJ1-1, the V gene TRBV6-5; a possible D gene is TRBD1 (6 bases). Per the germline V gene, CDR1 is MNHEY and CDR2 is SVGAGI. The V gene lost 10 bases and the J gene lost 4 bases, with 22 bases spanning the gap. The CDR3 has 15 residues. CDR3: CATQGLGAPATEAFF. The CDR3 bases are TGTGCCACCCAAGGTCTGGGGGCGCCGGCCACTGAAGCTTTCTTT.

Many counts were recorded for this clonotype. This rearrangement joins TRBV12-3 or TRBV12-4 to TRBJ2-1; D remains unclear. The CDR3 loop spans 15 amino acids. Trimming shortened V by 4 bases and J by 0 bases, and 10 bases separated the two germline ends. CDR3 bases: TGTGCCAGCAGTTCACCCTTGGACTCCTACAATGAGCAGTTCTTC. Translated, it gives CASSSPLDSYNEQFF.